The T cell receptor beta chain under discussion was sequenced for a study of blood T cell repertoires in COVID-19. Study overall: Specimens from acute and convalescent COVID-19 originated in the United States, Italy and Spain. T cells, B-cell-depleted T cells, or PBMCs supplied cDNA or gDNA.

Original methodology: Estimation of nucleated cell counts was performed using reference gene primer amplification. Method: immunoSEQ multiplex PCR; TCRdb's copy keeps in-frame clones and lacks some. Clone size and V and J calls were adopted from that table, with D and trimming inferred from the DNA. The profile covers tens of thousands of clones, with roughly 79% appearing a single time and around 21% taken by the ten largest. Germline assignment: CDR1 SGHTS and CDR2 YDEGEE. The CDR3 totals 14 residues. V was clipped by 6 bases and J by 2 bases; unmatched bases: 6. The sample consisted of peripheral blood. V and J are TRBV5-8 and TRBJ2-3; TRBD1 agrees at 7 bases. This TCR derives from a man aged 65-85 years with acute or convalescent COVID-19. The CDR3 region has the DNA TGTGCCAGCATGCTGACAGGGTTCACAGATACGCAGTATTTT. Its translation is CASMLTGFTDTQYF.